This T cell receptor (beta chain) was profiled in a study of identical twins. The V and J ends lost 4 bases and 6 bases, in that order; junction bases with no gene match: 8. This CDR3 region has 15 residues. Germline loops: CDR1 ENHRY, CDR2 SYGVKD. MiXCR, run by TCRdb on the 5' RACE reads, gives a single entry per CDR3 protein. The table records about 470,000 distinct CDR3 sequences, approximately 25% of them present only once. These data are also associated with another study on T cells expressing NK-cell markers.

The source is a woman aged 18-29 years in good health. Material for sequencing was CD4+ T cells sorted from blood. The chain has TRBV10-3 and TRBJ2-2; 7 bases are shared with TRBD2. The CDR3 is CAISGEPSGAGELFF. The CDR3 nucleotides are TGTGCCATCAGTGGGGAACCTAGCGGTGCCGGGGAGCTGTTTTTT.